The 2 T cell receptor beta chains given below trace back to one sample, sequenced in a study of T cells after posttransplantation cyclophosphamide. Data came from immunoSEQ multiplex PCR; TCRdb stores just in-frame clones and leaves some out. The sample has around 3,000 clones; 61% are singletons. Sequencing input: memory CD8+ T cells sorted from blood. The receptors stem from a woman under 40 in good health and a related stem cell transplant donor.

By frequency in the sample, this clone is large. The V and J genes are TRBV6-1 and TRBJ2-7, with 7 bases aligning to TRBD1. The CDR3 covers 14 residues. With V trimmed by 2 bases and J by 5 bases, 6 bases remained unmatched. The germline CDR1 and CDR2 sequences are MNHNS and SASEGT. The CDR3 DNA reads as TGTGCCAGCAGTGAATTAACAGGGGCAGACGAGCAGTACTTC. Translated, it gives CASSELTGADEQYF.

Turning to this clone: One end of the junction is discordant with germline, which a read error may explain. CDR3 loop: CASREGQSLTQHF. The CDR3 DNA sequence: TGTGCCAGCAGAGAAGGACAGAGCTTAACCCAGCATTTT. The chain joins TRBV6-1 to TRBJ1-5; D may be TRBD1 (6 bases). The CDR3 is made up of 13 amino acids. Germline V gene sequence: CDR1 MNHNS, CDR2 SASEGT.